These T cell receptor beta chains were read from a single sample in a study of CD8+ T cells in alopecia areata. Repertoires were generated with immunoSEQ multiplex PCR, while TCRdb's copy carries only in-frame clones and drops some. Of roughly 150,000 clones in the sample, roughly 44% are singletons; the top ten hold roughly 7.5%. Sequencing was performed on CD4+ T cells sorted from blood. These receptors were collected from a human donor with alopecia areata. CDR3s leave out the opening cysteine and the closing phenylalanine or tryptophan. Fields, in order: CDR3 length, clone size, V gene, D gene, CDR3 protein. D genes are given only for firm matches. Clone size is given for some rows only: seen once, a few or many times, or a class if the clone is expanded.

13,.,TRBV28,TRBD1,ASRAAGGRPYEQY
11,.,TRBV4-1,.,ASSQGRDYGYT
10,.,TRBV29-1,.,SVEDIGGDAF
13,few,TRBV2,.,ASSARPTVNYGYT
11,few,TRBV7-9,.,ASSLRGTDEAF
16,few,TRBV5-1,TRBD2,ASSSQPTSGRYYNEQF
11,.,TRBV6-5,TRBD1,ASGQGAYNEQF
11,once,TRBV29-1,TRBD2,SVKGLAYYEQY
11,.,TRBV5-1,TRBD1,ASSLVDRGEQY
13,few,TRBV19,.,ASSIFAGTNTEAF
12,once,TRBV29-1,.,STTGTGGKETQY
11,.,TRBV18,.,ASSPGEDYGYT
12,few,TRBV5-6,.,ASRPYRASYGYT
11,.,TRBV5-1,TRBD1,ASSRGQSTEAF
11,few,TRBV28,.,ASLPGGPGELF
14,.,TRBV25-1,.,ASSEMGGTSGNTIY
13,few,TRBV18,.,ASKSKGAKNYGYT
14,.,TRBV28,TRBD2,ASSPGLAGGYNEQF
13,.,TRBV19,TRBD1,ASRPTGAPNTEAF
11,once,TRBV27,TRBD1,ASSSDRGHEQY
12,.,TRBV19,TRBD1,ASARDSVSYEQY
13,few,TRBV2,.,ASSEPRGNQETQY